These 5 T cell receptor beta chains were all obtained from the same sample, sequenced in a study of cytomegalovirus exposure and HLA in healthy donors. TCRdb's copy holds only in-frame clones and misses some; the assay was immunoSEQ multiplex PCR. The sample contains about 63,000 clones, around 90% of which appear only once. Sequencing used PBMCs. The receptors originated from a woman between 18 and 29 years old in good health and CMV-seronegative.

This clone was picked up a small number of times. This chain uses TRBV6-1 with TRBJ1-4; 7 positions match TRBD1. J was trimmed by 2 bases and V by 4 bases; bases with no gene match: 4. The CDR3 is 15 amino acids. From germline, CDR1 is MNHNS and CDR2 SASEGT. This chain's CDR3 is CASSGNRGTNEKLFF. CDR3 coding DNA: TGTGCCAGCAGTGGAAACAGGGGCACTAATGAAAAACTGTTTTTT.

This chain links TRBV6-5 with TRBJ2-3, with 7 bases fitting TRBD2. The germline gives CDR1 MNHEY, CDR2 SVGAGI. The CDR3 covers 16 residues. The V and J ends lost 0 bases and 4 bases, in that order; junction bases with no gene match: 7. Written as DNA, the CDR3 is TGTGCCAGCAGTTACTCGAGGGCGGGAGTGGCAGATACGCAGTATTTT. Residues: CASSYSRAGVADTQYF.

The J gene is TRBJ2-1, the V gene TRBV28; 8 bases are shared with TRBD2. The trim removed 3 bases at V and 7 bases at J, leaving 8 bases unmatched. The CDR3 covers 15 residues. Per the germline V gene, CDR1 is MDHEN and CDR2 is SYDVKM. The CDR3 sequence is CASSFSTRGGNEQFF. The CDR3 nucleotides are TGTGCCAGCAGTTTTTCGACCCGGGGGGGTAATGAGCAGTTCTTC. Variable domain in full (rest from reference TRBV28 and TRBJ2-1): DVKVTQSSRYLVKRTGEKVFLECVQDMDHENMFWYRQDPGLGLRLIYFSYDVKMKEKGDIPEGYSVSREKKERFSLILESASTNQTSMYLCASSFSTRGGNEQFFGPGTRLTVL.

This clone has just one count. The J gene is TRBJ2-3, the V gene TRBV27, with TRBD2 matching 9 bases. The V gene's germline CDR1 is MNHEY and CDR2 SMNVEV (reference sequence). V was clipped by 2 bases and J by 5 bases; unmatched bases: 5. The CDR3 has 15 amino acids. DNA of the CDR3: TGTGCCAGCAGTTTAAGGGCGGGGGGGGTAGATACGCAGTATTTT. This codes for CASSLRAGGVDTQYF.

The chain has TRBV19 and TRBJ2-7, with 7 bases identical to TRBD1. The V gene end was trimmed by 5 bases and the J gene end by 1 base; junction bases not matched to a gene: 5. Germline V gene data show CDR1 as LNHDA and CDR2 as SQIVND (reference sequence). CDR3 size: 14 residues. The CDR3 coding sequence is TGTGCCAGTAGTCCAACAGGGGATTCCTACGAGCAGTACTTC. Translation gives CASSPTGDSYEQYF.